The 10 T cell receptor beta chains below come from one sample, sequenced in a study of T cells in Graves' hyperthyroidism and ophthalmopathy. It was RNA transcripts that yielded the amplified TCR beta CDR3 regions. TCR CDR3 underwent first-round RT-PCR with the HTBI primer set. TCRdb used MiXCR to reprocess the multiplex PCR reads, holding one entry per CDR3 protein. This table has 450,000 to 650,000 distinct CDR3 sequences, more than 13% appearing once. Material for sequencing was blood. The receptor set was obtained from a woman under 30 with Graves' ophthalmopathy.

This clonotype appeared many times. The CDR3 protein is CATSGHSNTEAFF. CDR3 coding DNA: TGTGCCACCAGCGGACATAGCAACACTGAAGCTTTCTTT. The chain links TRBV24-1 to TRBJ1-1, with a tentative D call TRBD1 (5 bases). Trimming cost V 7 bases and J 2 bases, with 10 bases left between them. Germline V lookup: CDR1 KGHDR, CDR2 SFDVKD. The CDR3 is made up of 13 amino acids.

The genes are TRBV30 and TRBJ2-7, with D perhaps TRBD1 or TRBD2 (6 bases each). The ends were cut back, 0 bases at V and 7 bases at J, with 13 bases in the middle. The CDR3 is 13 residues long. CDR1 GTSNPN and CDR2 SVGIG come from the germline V gene (reference sequence). CDR3 sequence reads: CAWSVWGAGEQYF. The CDR3 DNA sequence: TGTGCCTGGAGTGTATGGGGGGCGGGGGAGCAGTACTTC.

This clonotype was detected many times. V and J are TRBV25-1 and TRBJ2-5; D possibly uses TRBD1 or TRBD2 (6 bases each). The CDR3 contains 16 residues. The germline V gene has CDR1 MGHDK and CDR2 SYGVNS. The V gene lost 1 base and the J gene lost 3 bases, with 15 bases spanning the gap. The DNA for the CDR3 is TGTGCCAGCAGTGAATGGGGAGGAACAGGGAAAGAGACCCAGTACTTC. Encoded protein: CASSEWGGTGKETQYF.

The table lists this clonotype with many counts. The chain couples TRBV11-3 to TRBJ2-5; D is unresolved. The V gene's germline CDR1 is SGHNT and CDR2 YENEEA. V lost 4 bases, J lost 1 base, and 10 bases lay in between. This CDR3 is 14 amino acids long. The DNA for the CDR3 is TGTGCCAGCAGCTCGGACGGACCCCAAGAGACCCAGTACTTC. It specifies CASSSDGPQETQYF.

This chain links TRBV12-3 or TRBV12-4 with TRBJ1-5; possible D gene TRBD1, 6 bases. The CDR3 totals 16 residues. The germline V and J ends were trimmed by 3 bases and 4 bases, with 16 bases remaining between them. CDR3 loop: CASSFRSGTRNQPQHF. The CDR3 DNA is TGTGCCAGCAGTTTCCGATCCGGGACAAGGAATCAGCCCCAGCATTTT.

In this sample, this clonotype turned up a few times. The chain carries TRBV7-9 and TRBJ1-6, with a tentative D call TRBD1 (5 bases). Germline lookup yields CDR1 SEHNR and CDR2 FQNEAQ (reference sequence). The CDR3 has 15 residues. The ends were cut back, 1 base at V and 5 bases at J, with 9 bases in the middle. CDR3 nucleotides: TGTGCCAGCAGCTTAGGAGACAGACATAATTCACCCCTCCACTTT. Amino acid sequence: CASSLGDRHNSPLHF.

This clonotype has ten or more counts. V gene TRBV27 combines with J gene TRBJ2-1; TRBD2 matches at 16 bases. Germline CDR1 is MNHEY and CDR2 is SMNVEV (reference sequence). The length of the CDR3 is 16 residues. Trimming at V came to 4 bases and at J to 7 bases, leaving 4 bases not matched to a gene. For the CDR3, the DNA is TGTGCCAGCAGTTCCCCGGGACTAGCGGGAGGGAATGAGCAGTTCTTC. Amino acids: CASSSPGLAGGNEQFF.

This clonotype was seen at least ten times. The genes are TRBV18 and TRBJ2-1, with a tentative D call TRBD1 (6 bases). V was trimmed by 3 bases and J by 5 bases, leaving 17 bases between them. The CDR3 covers 16 residues. In germline, CDR1 is KGHSH, CDR2 LQKENI. The CDR3 protein is CASSPLQGWDDNEQFF. In DNA, the CDR3 is TGTGCCAGCTCACCCCTACAGGGCTGGGACGACAATGAGCAGTTCTTC.

The chain employs TRBV4-3 and TRBJ2-2; 7 bases map to TRBD1. The germline V gene has CDR1 LGHNA and CDR2 YSLEER. CDR3 length: 17 residues. Unmatched junction bases numbered 5, after V lost 0 bases and J lost 1 base. This CDR3 is CASSQDSTGWNTGELFF. In DNA form, the CDR3 reads TGCGCCAGCAGCCAAGACTCGACAGGGTGGAACACCGGGGAGCTGTTTTTT.

The V gene is TRBV7-9, the J gene TRBJ2-5, with 13 bases matching TRBD2. There are 18 residues in the CDR3. Germline CDR1 SEHNR, CDR2 FQNEAQ (reference sequence). V shed 2 bases, J shed 3 bases, and the junction held 9 bases outside the gene matches. CDR3 sequence reads: CASSLPTTGTSGEETQYF. Written as DNA, the CDR3 is TGTGCCAGCAGCTTACCAACAACCGGGACTAGCGGGGAAGAGACCCAGTACTTC. The variable domain in full, with the rest retrieved from reference TRBV7-9 and TRBJ2-5, is DTGVSQNPRHKITKRGQNVTFRCDPISEHNRLYWYRQTLGQGPEFLTYFQNEAQLEKSRLLSDRFSAERPKGSFSTLEIQRTEQGDSAMYLCASSLPTTGTSGEETQYFGPGTRLLVL.